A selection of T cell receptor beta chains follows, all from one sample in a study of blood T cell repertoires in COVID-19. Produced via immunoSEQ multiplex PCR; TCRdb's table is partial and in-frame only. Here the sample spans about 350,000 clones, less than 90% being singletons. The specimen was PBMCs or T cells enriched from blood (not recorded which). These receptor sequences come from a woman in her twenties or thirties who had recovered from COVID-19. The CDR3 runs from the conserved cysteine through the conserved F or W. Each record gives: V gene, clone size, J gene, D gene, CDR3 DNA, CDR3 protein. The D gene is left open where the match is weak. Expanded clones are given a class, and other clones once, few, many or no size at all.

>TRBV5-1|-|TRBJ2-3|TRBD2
TGCGCCAGCAGCCTTTCTCGCGGGGGTTACACAGATACGCAGTATTTT
CASSLSRGGYTDTQYF
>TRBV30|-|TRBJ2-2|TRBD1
TGTGCCTGGAGTGTACCGCCGGGACAGGGGGTTTTTCCCGGGGAGCTGTTTTTT
CAWSVPPGQGVFPGELFF
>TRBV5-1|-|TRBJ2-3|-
TGCGCCAGCCGAGAGGCACTCACAGATACGCAGTATTTT
CASREALTDTQYF
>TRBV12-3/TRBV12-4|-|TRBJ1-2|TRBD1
TGTGCCAGCAGGTGGGACAGCCGCTATGGCTACACCTTC
CASRWDSRYGYTF
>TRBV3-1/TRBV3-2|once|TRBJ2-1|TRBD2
TGTGCCAGCAGCCAACAATTGACTAGCGGGCCCTACAATGAGCAGTTCTTC
CASSQQLTSGPYNEQFF
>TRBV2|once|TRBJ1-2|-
TGTGCCAGCAGTGTGGCTCAGGCCTCGTATGGCTACACCTTC
CASSVAQASYGYTF
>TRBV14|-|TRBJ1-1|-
TGTGCCAGCAGCCAAGTAGAGGGCAGAAACACTGAAGCTTTCTTT
CASSQVEGRNTEAFF
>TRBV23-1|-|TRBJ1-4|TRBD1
TGCGCCAGCACCAACCGCGGGACAGGAAAGGGGGTGGCTAATGAAAAACTGTTTTTT
CASTNRGTGKGVANEKLFF
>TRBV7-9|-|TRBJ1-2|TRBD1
TGTGCCAGTACGGACAGGGGAATTAACTATGGCTACACCTTC
CASTDRGINYGYTF
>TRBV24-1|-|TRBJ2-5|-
TGTGCCACCAGTGATGTAGGGCGGGCCCCCGGGGTGGAGACCCAGTACTTC
CATSDVGRAPGVETQYF
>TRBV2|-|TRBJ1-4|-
TGTGCCAGCAGTGTTAGTCCGGGAGAAAAACTGTTTTTT
CASSVSPGEKLFF
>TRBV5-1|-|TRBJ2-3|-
TGCGCCAGCAGTCCGGCCGTTGGACTTAGCTCCGGCACAGATACGCAGTATTTT
CASSPAVGLSSGTDTQYF
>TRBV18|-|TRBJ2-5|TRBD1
TGTGCCAGCTCACCAGGGACAGGGGAAGAGACCCAGTACTTC
CASSPGTGEETQYF
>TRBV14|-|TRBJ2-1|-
TGTGCCAGCAGCCAAGAAAGGGGGATATACAATGAGCAGTTCTTC
CASSQERGIYNEQFF
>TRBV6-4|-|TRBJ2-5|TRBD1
TGTGCCAGCAGTGAGTTCGGACAGGGGTGGGCAGAGACCCAGTACTTC
CASSEFGQGWAETQYF
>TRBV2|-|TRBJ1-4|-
TGTGCCAGCAGTGACAGGGTGTGGGCAACTAATGAAAAACTGTTTTTT
CASSDRVWATNEKLFF
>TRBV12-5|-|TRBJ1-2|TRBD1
TGTGCTAGTGCAGGGGGCTTCGATGGCTACACCTTC
CASAGGFDGYTF
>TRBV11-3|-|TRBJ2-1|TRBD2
TGTGCCAGCAGCTTCCTAGCGGGGTCAGATGAGCAGTTCTTC
CASSFLAGSDEQFF
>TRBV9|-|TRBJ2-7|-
TGTGCCAGCAGCGCCAGAGAGGCAGACTACGAGCAGTACTTC
CASSAREADYEQYF
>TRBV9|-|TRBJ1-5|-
TGTGCCAGCAGCGCTCGCGGAGGCGAGCCCCAGCATTTT
CASSARGGEPQHF
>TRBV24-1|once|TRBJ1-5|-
TGTGCCACCAGTGACCCCGGAGGAAATCAGCCCCAGCATTTT
CATSDPGGNQPQHF
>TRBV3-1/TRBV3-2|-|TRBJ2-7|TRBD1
TGTGCCAGCAGCCAAGCCCAGGGGGCGATCGGCGAGCAGTACTTC
CASSQAQGAIGEQYF
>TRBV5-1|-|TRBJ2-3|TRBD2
TGCGCCAGCAGCATATCCGGGACTAGCGGGGGACGTAGAGATACGCAGTATTTT
CASSISGTSGGRRDTQYF
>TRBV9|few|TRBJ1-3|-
TGTGCCAGCAGTGGCTCCTTTGGAAACACCATATATTTT
CASSGSFGNTIYF
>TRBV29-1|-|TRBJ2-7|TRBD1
TGCAGCGCGAGGACAGGCCCCTACGAGCAGTACTTC
CSARTGPYEQYF
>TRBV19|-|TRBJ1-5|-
TGTGCCAGTAGAAGCGGCAATCAGCCCCAGCATTTT
CASRSGNQPQHF
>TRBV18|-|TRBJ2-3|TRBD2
TGTGCCAGCTCATCCCTAGCGGGGAACACAGATACGCAGTATTTT
CASSSLAGNTDTQYF
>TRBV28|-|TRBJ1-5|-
TGTGCCAGCAGTTTTAAGGTGGTGATATCTCGGGTAGGCAATCAGCCCCAGCATTTT
CASSFKVVISRVGNQPQHF
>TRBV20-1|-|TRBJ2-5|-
TGCAGTGCTAGAGTTCGGGGGACCCAGTACTTC
CSARVRGTQYF
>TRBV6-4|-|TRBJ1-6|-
TGTGCCAGCAGTGACGGAGGGACGGATTCACCCCTCCACTTT
CASSDGGTDSPLHF
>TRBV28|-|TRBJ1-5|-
TGTGCCAGCAGTTTGAGCGGGTCCGGGCCCCAGCATTTT
CASSLSGSGPQHF
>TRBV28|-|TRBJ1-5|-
TGTGCCAGCAGTTTTGCAGGGCCGGCCAATCAGCCCCAGCATTTT
CASSFAGPANQPQHF
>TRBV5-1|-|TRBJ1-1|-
TGCGCCAGCAGCTTGTGGGGGCTAAGGACTGAAGCTTTCTTT
CASSLWGLRTEAFF
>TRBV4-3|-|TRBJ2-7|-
TGCGCCAGCAGCCAAGGATCAGGGAGGTACGAGCAGTACTTC
CASSQGSGRYEQYF
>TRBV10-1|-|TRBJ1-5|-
TGCGCCAGCGGGACATTCCAGAAACAGCCCCAGCATTTT
CASGTFQKQPQHF
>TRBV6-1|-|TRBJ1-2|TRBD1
TGTGCCAGCAGTGAACGGGACAGGGATTACTATGGCTACACCTTC
CASSERDRDYYGYTF
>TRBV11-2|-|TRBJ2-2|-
TGTGCCAGCAGCATCACCGGGACTCGTCTTGGTGGCGGGGAGCTGTTTTTT
CASSITGTRLGGGELFF
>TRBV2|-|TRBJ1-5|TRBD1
TGTGCCAGCAGTTCGGGACAGCTACCTTATAGCAATCAGCCCCAGCATTTT
CASSSGQLPYSNQPQHF
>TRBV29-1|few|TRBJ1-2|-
TGCAGCGTTGCTGCTAACTATGGCTACACCTTC
CSVAANYGYTF
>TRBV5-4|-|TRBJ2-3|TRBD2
TGTGCCAGCAGCCCATCCGGGACTAGCGGTACAGATACGCAGTATTTT
CASSPSGTSGTDTQYF
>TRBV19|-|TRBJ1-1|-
TGTGCCAGTAGTATGGAGGGGAACACTGAAGCTTTCTTT
CASSMEGNTEAFF